A selection of T cell receptor beta chains follows, all from one sample in a study of cytomegalovirus exposure and HLA in healthy donors. Clones were sequenced by immunoSEQ multiplex PCR, and TCRdb holds only the in-frame ones, with some missing. The sample records around 150,000 clones, 75% to 85% being singletons. Sequenced input: PBMCs. These receptors were taken from a man aged 25 to 45 in good health and CMV-seronegative. CDR3s include the opening cysteine and the closing phenylalanine or tryptophan. A D gene is named only where the DNA matches it firmly. The size field is filled for only some rows; it gives once, few, many or a size class.

d_gene	v_gene	abundance	j_gene	CDR3aa	CDR3nt
-	TRBV11-2	-	TRBJ1-1	CASSLYSNTEAFF	TGTGCCAGCAGCTTATACTCGAACACTGAAGCTTTCTTT
-	TRBV6-1	-	TRBJ1-5	CASFPGGNQPQHF	TGTGCCAGCTTCCCCGGGGGGAATCAGCCCCAGCATTTT
-	TRBV28	-	TRBJ1-5	CASSGLGTGHNQPQHF	TGTGCCAGCAGTGGATTGGGAACAGGGCACAATCAGCCCCAGCATTTT
-	TRBV23-1	few	TRBJ2-7	CASSHLVDLRDTSYEQYF	TGCGCCAGCAGTCATTTGGTGGACCTTAGGGACACTTCCTACGAGCAGTACTTC
TRBD1	TRBV6-6	-	TRBJ1-1	CASIQTGGTEAFF	TGTGCCAGCATCCAGACAGGGGGGACTGAAGCTTTCTTT
TRBD1	TRBV19	-	TRBJ1-6	CASQTGPRNSPLHF	TGTGCCAGCCAGACAGGGCCCAGAAATTCACCCCTCCACTTT
-	TRBV22-1	-	TRBJ1-5	CPGSALRSLPHSETGKGNQPQHF	TGTCCTGGGAGCGCACTGAGGAGTCTCCCCCACAGCGAGACAGGGAAGGGGAATCAGCCCCAGCATTTT
-	TRBV6-4	few	TRBJ1-4	CASSVEGGEKLFF	TGTGCCAGCAGTGTCGAGGGGGGGGAAAAACTGTTTTTT
TRBD2	TRBV15	-	TRBJ2-7	CATSRDGEGKDYEQYF	TGTGCCACCAGCAGAGATGGGGAGGGGAAGGACTACGAGCAGTACTTC
-	TRBV7-9	-	TRBJ2-3	CASSVSTDTQYF	TGTGCCAGCAGCGTAAGCACAGATACGCAGTATTTT
-	TRBV27	-	TRBJ1-2	CASSSIAGGDGYTF	TGTGCCAGCAGCTCCATCGCGGGGGGCGATGGCTACACCTTC
-	TRBV29-1	-	TRBJ1-1	CSAIDTEAFF	TGCAGCGCTATAGACACTGAAGCTTTCTTT
-	TRBV7-2	-	TRBJ2-6	CASSATGTGANVLTF	TGTGCCAGCAGCGCAACAGGGACTGGGGCCAACGTCCTGACTTTC
TRBD2	TRBV13	once	TRBJ2-1	CASGPLTSGRDEQFF	TGCGCCAGCGGTCCGTTGACTAGCGGCAGGGATGAGCAGTTCTTC
-	TRBV9	few	TRBJ2-3	CASSVDFTDTQYF	TGTGCCAGCAGCGTAGACTTCACAGATACGCAGTATTTT
TRBD2	TRBV6-5	few	TRBJ2-7	CASSLTGTSGFWYF	TGTGCCAGCAGCCTTACCGGGACTAGCGGCTTCTGGTACTTC
-	TRBV7-2	once	TRBJ1-2	CASSLSPLEDYGYTF	TGTGCCAGCAGCTTAAGCCCGCTTGAGGACTATGGCTACACCTTC